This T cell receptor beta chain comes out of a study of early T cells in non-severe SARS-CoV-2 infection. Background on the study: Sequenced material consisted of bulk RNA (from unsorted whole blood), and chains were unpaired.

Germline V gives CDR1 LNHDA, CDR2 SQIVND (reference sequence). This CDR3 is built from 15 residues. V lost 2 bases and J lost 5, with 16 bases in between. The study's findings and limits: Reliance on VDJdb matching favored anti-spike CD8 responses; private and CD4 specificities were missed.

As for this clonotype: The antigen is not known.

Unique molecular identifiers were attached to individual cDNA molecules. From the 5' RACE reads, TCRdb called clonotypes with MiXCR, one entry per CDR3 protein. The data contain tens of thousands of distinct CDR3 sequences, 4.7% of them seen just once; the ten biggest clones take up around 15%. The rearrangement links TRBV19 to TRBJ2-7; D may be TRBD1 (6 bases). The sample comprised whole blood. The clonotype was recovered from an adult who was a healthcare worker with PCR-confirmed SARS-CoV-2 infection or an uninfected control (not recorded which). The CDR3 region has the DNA TGTGCCAGTAGTATATGGGCAGGGTGGGACAACGAGCAGTACTTC. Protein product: CASSIWAGWDNEQYF.